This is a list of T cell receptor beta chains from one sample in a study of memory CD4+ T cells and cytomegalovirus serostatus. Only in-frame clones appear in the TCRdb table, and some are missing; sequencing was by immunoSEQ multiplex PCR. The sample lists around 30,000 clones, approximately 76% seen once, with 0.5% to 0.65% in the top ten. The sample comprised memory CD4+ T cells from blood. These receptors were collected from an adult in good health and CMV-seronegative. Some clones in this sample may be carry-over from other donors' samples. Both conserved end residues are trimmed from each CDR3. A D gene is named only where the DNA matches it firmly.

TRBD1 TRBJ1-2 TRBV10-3 AISSPLGDRDYGYT
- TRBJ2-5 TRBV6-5 ASFGQETQY
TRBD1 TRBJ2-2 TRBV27 ASSLDRVVAGELF
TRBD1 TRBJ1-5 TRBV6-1 ASMTDRVRNQPQH
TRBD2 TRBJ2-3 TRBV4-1 ASRIREAGGPDTQY
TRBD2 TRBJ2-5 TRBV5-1 ASSSGTSGGTQY
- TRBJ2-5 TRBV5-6 ASSVGPLWETQY
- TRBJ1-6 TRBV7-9 ASSLVQGTLGGSPLH
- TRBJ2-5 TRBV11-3 ASSLMHGVFFRETQY
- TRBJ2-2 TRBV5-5 ASSLVVTGNTGELF
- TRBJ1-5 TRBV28 ASSGIRVSNQPQH
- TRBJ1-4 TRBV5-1 ASSFAGRDNEKLF
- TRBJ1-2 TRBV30 AWRELLGVGYGYT
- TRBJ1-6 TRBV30 AWRPGAYNSPLH
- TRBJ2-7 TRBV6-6 ASSYSVTSYEQY
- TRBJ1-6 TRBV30 AWKQANSPLH
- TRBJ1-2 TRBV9 ASSVVPGRGYT
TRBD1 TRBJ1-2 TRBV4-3 ASSQDWPGQTFTNYGYT
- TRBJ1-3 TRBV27 ASSPGSSGNTIY
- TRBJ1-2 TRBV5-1 ASSIGDVGGNYGYT
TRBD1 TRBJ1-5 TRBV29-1 SVAPGLGQGNQPQH
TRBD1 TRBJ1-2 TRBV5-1 ASSPLGGQSYGYT
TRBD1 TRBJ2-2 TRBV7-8 ASSPGQENTGELF
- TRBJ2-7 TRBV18 ASSPWGEEQY
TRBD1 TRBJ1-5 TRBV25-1 ASSAGQGAVQPQH
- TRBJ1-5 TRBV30 AWSRGSVNQPQH
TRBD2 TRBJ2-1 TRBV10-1 ASSEYVGLAYEQF
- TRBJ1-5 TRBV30 AWSKYRGNQPQH
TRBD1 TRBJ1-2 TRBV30 AYRDRGPRFYGYT
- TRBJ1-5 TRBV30 AWSKDNSNQPQH
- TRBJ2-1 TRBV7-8 ASSSRRRAQFNLNNEQF
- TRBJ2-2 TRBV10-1 ASRERAAGELF
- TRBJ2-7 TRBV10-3 AISETPSSYEQY
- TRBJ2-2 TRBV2 ASSVGNTGELF
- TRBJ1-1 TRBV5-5 ASRGLTGEHTEAF
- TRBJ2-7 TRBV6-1 ASSALVQGSNKQY
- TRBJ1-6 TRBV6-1 ASSDGTRVSPLH
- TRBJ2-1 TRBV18 ASSPKTDSYNEQF
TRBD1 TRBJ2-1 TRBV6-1 ASSNTGQGRNEQF
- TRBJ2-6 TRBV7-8 ASSRSGDTGANVLT